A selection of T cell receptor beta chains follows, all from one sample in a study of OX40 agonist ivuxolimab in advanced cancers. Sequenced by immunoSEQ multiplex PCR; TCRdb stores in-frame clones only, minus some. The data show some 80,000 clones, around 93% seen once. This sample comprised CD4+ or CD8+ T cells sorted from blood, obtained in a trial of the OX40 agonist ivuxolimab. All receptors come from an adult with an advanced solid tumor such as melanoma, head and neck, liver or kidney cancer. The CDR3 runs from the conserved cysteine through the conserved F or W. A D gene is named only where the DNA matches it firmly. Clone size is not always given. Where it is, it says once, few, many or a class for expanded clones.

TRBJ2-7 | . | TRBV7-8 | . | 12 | CASSPRQDEQYF | TGTGCCAGCAGCCCCCGACAGGACGAGCAGTACTTC
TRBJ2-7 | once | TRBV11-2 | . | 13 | CASLTGPSYEQYF | TGTGCCAGCCTAACAGGGCCGTCCTACGAGCAGTACTTC
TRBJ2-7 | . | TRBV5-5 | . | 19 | CASSHVTIWDGSFSYEQYF | TGTGCCAGCAGCCATGTGACAATTTGGGACGGTTCTTTTTCCTACGAGCAGTACTTC
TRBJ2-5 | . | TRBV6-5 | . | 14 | CASSYSGGQETQYF | TGTGCCAGCAGTTACTCTGGGGGGCAAGAGACCCAGTACTTC
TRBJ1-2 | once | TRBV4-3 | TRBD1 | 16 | CASSQESTGMAYGYTF | TGCGCCAGCAGCCAGGAATCGACAGGGATGGCCTATGGCTACACCTTC
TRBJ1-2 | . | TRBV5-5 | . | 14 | CASSLAGLNYGYTF | TGTGCCAGCAGCTTGGCAGGCCTGAACTATGGCTACACCTTC
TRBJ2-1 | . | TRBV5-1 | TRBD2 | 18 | CASSLYPSGGGSYNEQFF | TGCGCCAGCAGCTTGTATCCTAGCGGGGGAGGGTCCTACAATGAGCAGTTCTTC
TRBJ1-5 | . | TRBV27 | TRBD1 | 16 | CASSPFRDSRRQPQHF | TGTGCCAGCAGTCCATTCCGGGACAGTCGGCGGCAGCCCCAGCATTTT
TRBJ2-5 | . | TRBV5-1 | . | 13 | CASNGANQETQYF | TGCGCCAGCAACGGGGCCAACCAAGAGACCCAGTACTTC
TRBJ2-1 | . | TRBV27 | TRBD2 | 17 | CASSSLAGGWSGDEQFF | TGTGCCAGCAGTTCACTAGCGGGGGGCTGGTCAGGCGATGAGCAGTTCTTC
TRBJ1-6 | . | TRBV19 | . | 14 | CASKPGTAPGTLHF | TGTGCCAGTAAACCCGGAACAGCGCCGGGGACCCTCCACTTT
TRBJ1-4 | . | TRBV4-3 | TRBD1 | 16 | CASSQEWGTGNEKLFF | TGCGCCAGCAGCCAAGAATGGGGGACAGGGAATGAAAAACTGTTTTTT
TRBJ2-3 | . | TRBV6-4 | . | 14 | CASSRGETTDTQYF | TGTGCCAGCAGTCGGGGAGAGACCACAGATACGCAGTATTTT
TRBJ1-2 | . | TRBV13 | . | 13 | CASSLVQGYGYTF | TGTGCCAGCAGCTTAGTACAGGGCTATGGCTACACCTTC
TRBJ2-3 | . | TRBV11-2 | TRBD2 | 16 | CASSSPGGGGPDTQYF | TGTGCCAGCAGCTCCCCTGGCGGGGGGGGGCCAGATACGCAGTATTTT
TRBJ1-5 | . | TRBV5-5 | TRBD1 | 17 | CASSLISATGRDQPQHF | TGTGCCAGCAGCTTAATTTCCGCGACAGGGAGGGATCAGCCCCAGCATTTT
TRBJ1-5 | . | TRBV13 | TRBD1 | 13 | CASSGGQGQPQHF | TGTGCCAGCAGCGGGGGACAGGGGCAGCCCCAGCATTTT
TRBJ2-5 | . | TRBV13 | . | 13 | CASSSGTQETQYF | TGTGCCAGCAGCTCAGGGACCCAAGAGACCCAGTACTTC
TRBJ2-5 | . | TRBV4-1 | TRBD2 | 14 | CASRGGGAAETQYF | TGCGCCAGTCGCGGCGGGGGGGCGGCGGAGACCCAGTACTTC
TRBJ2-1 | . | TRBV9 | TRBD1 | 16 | CASSVEGTGGGDEQFF | TGTGCCAGCAGCGTAGAAGGGACAGGGGGTGGGGATGAGCAGTTCTTC
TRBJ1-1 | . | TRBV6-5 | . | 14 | CASTLGVLNTEAFF | TGTGCCAGCACCCTGGGGGTCCTTAACACTGAAGCTTTCTTT
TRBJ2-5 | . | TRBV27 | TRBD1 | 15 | CASRYTGGAGETQYF | TGTGCCAGCAGATATACAGGGGGCGCGGGGGAGACCCAGTACTTC
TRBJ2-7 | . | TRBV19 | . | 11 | CASSDSYEQYF | TGTGCCAGTAGTGACTCCTACGAGCAGTACTTC
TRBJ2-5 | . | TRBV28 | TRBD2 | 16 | CASSSRESGGAWTQYF | TGTGCCAGCAGTTCCCGTGAGAGCGGGGGGGCCTGGACCCAGTACTTC
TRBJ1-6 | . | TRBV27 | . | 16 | CASSLSGRAAGSPLHF | TGTGCCAGCAGTTTATCAGGCAGGGCGGCTGGATCACCCCTCCACTTT
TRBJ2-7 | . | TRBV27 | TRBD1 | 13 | CASSQGARYEQYF | TGTGCCAGCTCACAGGGGGCGCGGTACGAGCAGTACTTC
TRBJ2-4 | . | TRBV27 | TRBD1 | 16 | CANSGQPHASKNIQYF | TGTGCCAACTCGGGACAGCCTCATGCTTCCAAAAACATTCAGTACTTC